The clone carrying this T cell receptor beta chain appeared a single time. The antigen remains unidentified. This entry belongs to a study of vaccination effects on CD4 cells after COVID-19. Pools of viral peptides were used by the ViraFEST assay to expand antigen-specific CD4+ T cells ahead of sequencing. CD4+ T cells were isolated after around 10 days of culture. This person caught SARS-CoV-2 sometime from March to December 2020, and PCR testing confirmed the infection. Wells each received under 2.5 million PBMC, cultured with 10 IU/ml IL-2 and around 10 ug/ml peptides. Germline CDR1 SGHTA, CDR2 FQGTGA. This CDR3 contains 14 residues. The trim removed 5 bases at V and 7 bases at J, leaving 10 bases unmatched. Clones were sequenced by immunoSEQ multiplex PCR, and TCRdb holds only the in-frame ones, with some missing. The sample carries approximately 38,000 clones, over 60% recorded once.

The sequencing here drew on CD4+ T cells from PBMCs cultured with a peptide pool, taken before COVID-19 vaccination. The genes are TRBV7-3 and TRBJ1-2; 7 positions agree with TRBD1. The sequence was obtained from a human donor who had a prior SARS-CoV-2 infection. The CDR3 loop reads CASSPLPTGVGYTF. The CDR3 nucleotides read TGTGCCAGCAGCCCCCTCCCTACAGGGGTTGGCTACACCTTC.